Sequencing of this TCR beta chain was carried out in a study of CD8 T cells in ankylosing spondylitis. Broader study findings: According to the report, clones linked to the disease were significantly enriched in matched synovial fluid samples taken from ankylosing spondylitis patients.

Each TCR beta library was made by quantitative 5'-RACE that incorporated molecular barcodes. Via MiXCR, TCRdb re-called the 5' RACE reads, giving one row per CDR3 protein. The sample consists of approximately 240,000 distinct CDR3 sequences, roughly a quarter of them appearing once. The CDR3 runs to 14 residues. V lost 6 bases and J 3 bases, leaving 9 bases between the germline ends. Germline assignment: CDR1 ENHRY and CDR2 SYGVKD. About this clonotype itself: The antigen remains undetermined.

Sequencing was done on a sample of blood, either unsorted or a sorted T cell fraction (not recorded which). The chain has TRBV10-3 and TRBJ2-6; D unclear. This TCR derives from a male donor with ankylosing spondylitis or in good health (not recorded which). The CDR3 DNA reads as TGTGCCATCAGCCCCGGGTTTGGGGCCAACGTCCTGACTTTC. It yields the protein CAISPGFGANVLTF.